The entry below gives a single T cell receptor beta chain sequence along with its context. What it binds is unknown. The data belong to a study of brain T cells in children with intractable seizures. Sequencing used immunoSEQ multiplex PCR; TCRdb keeps in-frame clones, though not all of them. The sample shows roughly 80,000 clones, around nine tenths of them seen only once. Study conclusions and caveats: Patients' HCMV serostatus was unknown; virus specificity rests on CDR3 similarity alone. Pre- and post-surgery blood differed in depth, so pre-surgery absences may be undersampling.

Sequencing was limited to surgery cases with top T cell transcript signatures in brain tissue. At least one anti-epileptic drug was given before surgery. CDR3 size: 14 residues. Germline V lookup: CDR1 SQVTM, CDR2 ANQGSEA. The ends were cut back, 3 bases at V and 4 bases at J, with 15 bases in the middle. The chain carries TRBV29-1 and TRBJ1-1, with a weak D call TRBD1 (5 bases). Sequenced material: peripheral blood, taken at surgery. The sequence was collected from a girl aged 2-15 years with Rasmussen encephalitis and intractable seizures. CDR3 bases: TGCAGCGTTGAGAGCAGGGAGGGGAGCACTGAAGCTTTCTTT. Its protein is CSVESREGSTEAFF.